The 15 T cell receptor beta chains below come from one sample, sequenced in a study of blood T cell repertoires in COVID-19. The method was immunoSEQ multiplex PCR; TCRdb's version includes in-frame clones alone and lacks a portion of them. The repertoire holds fewer than 55,000 clones, with about four fifths as singletons. Source material: peripheral blood. These receptor sequences come from an elderly woman with COVID-19, enrolled during active disease.

In DNA, the CDR3 is TGTGCCAGCGGACAGGTGGGAAAACTGTTTTTT. This gives the protein CASGQVGKLFF. The genes are TRBV28 and TRBJ1-4; 7 nucleotides agree with TRBD1. Germline loops: CDR1 MDHEN, CDR2 SYDVKM. Unmatched junction bases numbered 4, after V lost 8 bases and J lost 10 bases. The CDR3 totals 11 residues.

V gene TRBV11-3 combines with J gene TRBJ2-1; no clear D. With 5 bases removed from V and 6 bases from J, the gap between germline ends came to 20 bases. The CDR3 is 16 amino acids. Per germline, CDR1 SGHNT and CDR2 YENEEA. CDR3 loop: CASSVAQINVCNEQFF. The CDR3 DNA reads TGTGCCAGCAGCGTAGCTCAGATCAACGTCTGCAATGAGCAGTTCTTC.

The chain links TRBV3-1 (or the pseudogene TRBV3-2) to TRBJ2-3; possible D gene TRBD1, 6 bases. CDR1 is LGHDT and CDR2 is YNNKEL in the germline V gene (reference sequence). The CDR3 has 15 amino acids. V was shortened by 0 bases and J by 12 bases, with 19 bases between the two germline ends. CDR3 DNA sequence: TGTGCCAGCAGCCAAGAGTCAGGGTCAGGGGCAGTTCAGTATTTT. Translation: CASSQESGSGAVQYF.

The chain combines TRBV5-5 with TRBJ1-1, with TRBD1 as a possible D gene (5 bases). The germline V gene encodes CDR1 SGHKS and CDR2 YYEKEE (reference sequence). The CDR3 sequence is 15 residues long. The V end lost 4 bases, the J end lost 3 bases, and 16 bases lay between the germline ends. For the CDR3, the DNA is TGTGCCAGCAGCCCAACTCCACAGGCCTACACTGAAGCTTTCTTT. Translating gives CASSPTPQAYTEAFF.

The genes are TRBV27 and TRBJ1-1; D is perhaps TRBD1 (5 bases). Trimming pared 3 bases from V and 4 bases from J, leaving 12 bases between. The CDR3 is 14 residues long. Germline CDR1 MNHEY, CDR2 SMNVEV (reference sequence). DNA for the CDR3: TGTGCCAGCAGTTTCCAGGGCGGGAGCACTGAAGCTTTCTTT. Amino acid sequence: CASSFQGGSTEAFF.

This chain links TRBV5-1 with TRBJ1-4; 7 nucleotides agree with TRBD1. Trimming at V came to 8 bases and at J to 5 bases, leaving 9 bases not matched to a gene. This CDR3 has 14 residues. Germline CDR1 and CDR2: SGHRS and YFSETQ. Here the CDR3 reads CASSRTGLNEKLFF. CDR3 coding DNA: TGCGCCAGTAGCAGGACAGGCCTAAATGAAAAACTGTTTTTT.

V and J are TRBV30 and TRBJ1-2; 7 bases are shared with TRBD1. The trim removed 3 bases at V and 7 bases at J, leaving 8 bases unmatched. The CDR3 has 13 amino acids. Germline-derived CDR1 and CDR2 are GTSNPN and SVGIG (reference sequence). The CDR3 DNA is TGTGCCTGGAGACAACAGGGGTTCGGTGGCTACACCTTC. Residues: CAWRQQGFGGYTF.

This clone was recorded only once. The chain joins TRBV5-8 to TRBJ2-1, with TRBD2 matching 7 bases. Germline V gene lookup returns CDR1 SGHTS and CDR2 YDEGEE. The CDR3 has 15 residues. With 2 bases clipped from V and 1 base from J, the junction kept 3 bases outside the gene matches. The CDR3 loop is CASSFDGGSYNEQFF. The CDR3 DNA reads as TGTGCCAGCAGCTTCGACGGGGGGTCCTACAATGAGCAGTTCTTC.

The chain links TRBV2 to TRBJ1-5, with D possibly matching TRBD1 (5 bases). V dropped 2 bases and J dropped 0 bases, with 14 bases sitting between them. Germline CDR1 is SNHLY and CDR2 is FYNNEI. The CDR3 spans 17 residues. Here the CDR3 DNA reads TGTGCCAGCAGTGAAAGTGTGACAGCTTATAGCAATCAGCCCCAGCATTTT. Its translation is CASSESVTAYSNQPQHF.

The chain links TRBV7-9 to TRBJ2-5; no reliable D call. Trimming took 5 bases from V and 1 from J, leaving 11 bases between them. The CDR3 spans 14 residues. In germline, CDR1 is SEHNR, CDR2 FQNEAQ (reference sequence). The CDR3 region has the DNA TGTGCCAGCAGCGTAAGGAGCTCCCAAGAGACCCAGTACTTC. This codes for CASSVRSSQETQYF.

The chain joins TRBV18 to TRBJ1-3, with a possible D match to TRBD1 (6 bases). CDR3 length: 16 amino acids. Between the trimmed V and J ends, which lost 5 bases and 1 base, there was a span of 15 bases. Germline lookup yields CDR1 KGHSH and CDR2 LQKENI. The CDR3 sequence: CASSGDTLSSGNTIYF. The CDR3 DNA follows: TGTGCCAGCTCAGGGGACACCCTTTCATCTGGAAACACCATATATTTT. The full variable domain, in which reference TRBV18 and TRBJ1-3 provide the parts outside the CDR3, is NAGVMQNPRHLVRRRGQEARLRCSPMKGHSHVYWYRQLPEEGLKFMVYLQKENIIDESGMPKERFSAEFPKEGPSILRIQQVVRGDSAAYFCASSGDTLSSGNTIYFGEGSWLTVV.

This clone was counted a single time. The rearrangement uses TRBV9 and TRBJ2-2; D possibly corresponds to TRBD2 (6 bases). V dropped 0 bases and J dropped 2 bases, with 14 bases sitting between them. Germline lookup yields CDR1 SGDLS and CDR2 YYNGEE. The CDR3 runs 17 residues. The CDR3 is CASSVGIGTVNTGELFF. The CDR3, as DNA: TGTGCCAGCAGCGTAGGGATAGGGACTGTAAACACCGGGGAGCTGTTTTTT.

The rearrangement joins TRBV12-3 or TRBV12-4 to TRBJ1-1; a weak D match, TRBD1 (5 bases). The CDR3 covers 13 residues. The V end lost 7 bases, the J end lost 1 base, and 10 bases lay between the germline ends. The CDR3 spells CASIIQENTEAFF. The CDR3, as DNA: TGTGCCAGCATCATACAGGAGAACACTGAAGCTTTCTTT.

V gene TRBV19 combines with J gene TRBJ2-7; TRBD1 matches 8 bases. The CDR3 has 15 residues. Trimming at V came to 5 bases and at J to 2 bases, leaving 8 bases not matched to a gene. In germline, CDR1 is LNHDA, CDR2 SQIVND (reference sequence). Written as DNA, the CDR3 is TGTGCCAGTAGTCCGAGGGACAGGCCGACCTACGAGCAGTACTTC. Protein: CASSPRDRPTYEQYF.

The chain couples TRBV18 to TRBJ1-1; D gene ambiguous. Per germline, CDR1 KGHSH and CDR2 LQKENI. V gave up 4 bases and J gave up 5 bases, with 11 bases separating them. The CDR3 spans 13 residues. CDR3 nucleotides: TGTGCCAGCTCACTGAAGACGGGGACTGAAGCTTTCTTT. Its translation: CASSLKTGTEAFF.